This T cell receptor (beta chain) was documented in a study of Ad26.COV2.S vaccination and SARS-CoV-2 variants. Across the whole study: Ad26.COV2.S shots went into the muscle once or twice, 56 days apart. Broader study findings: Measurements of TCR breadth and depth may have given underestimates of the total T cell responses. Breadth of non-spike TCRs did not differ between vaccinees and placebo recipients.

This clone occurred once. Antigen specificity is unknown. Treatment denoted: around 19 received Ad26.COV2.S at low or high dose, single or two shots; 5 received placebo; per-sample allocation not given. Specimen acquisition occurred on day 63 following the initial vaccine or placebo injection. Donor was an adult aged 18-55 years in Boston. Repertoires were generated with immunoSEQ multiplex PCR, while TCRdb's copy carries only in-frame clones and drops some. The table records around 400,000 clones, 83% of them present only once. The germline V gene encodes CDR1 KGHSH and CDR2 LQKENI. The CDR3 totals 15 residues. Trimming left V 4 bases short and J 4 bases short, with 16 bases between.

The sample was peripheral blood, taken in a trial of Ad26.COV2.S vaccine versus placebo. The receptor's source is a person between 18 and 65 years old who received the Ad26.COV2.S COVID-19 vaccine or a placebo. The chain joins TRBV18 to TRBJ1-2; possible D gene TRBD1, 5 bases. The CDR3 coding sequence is TGTGCCAGCTCACTTCCGGGACGGGGAATCTATGGCTACACCTTC. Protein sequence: CASSLPGRGIYGYTF.